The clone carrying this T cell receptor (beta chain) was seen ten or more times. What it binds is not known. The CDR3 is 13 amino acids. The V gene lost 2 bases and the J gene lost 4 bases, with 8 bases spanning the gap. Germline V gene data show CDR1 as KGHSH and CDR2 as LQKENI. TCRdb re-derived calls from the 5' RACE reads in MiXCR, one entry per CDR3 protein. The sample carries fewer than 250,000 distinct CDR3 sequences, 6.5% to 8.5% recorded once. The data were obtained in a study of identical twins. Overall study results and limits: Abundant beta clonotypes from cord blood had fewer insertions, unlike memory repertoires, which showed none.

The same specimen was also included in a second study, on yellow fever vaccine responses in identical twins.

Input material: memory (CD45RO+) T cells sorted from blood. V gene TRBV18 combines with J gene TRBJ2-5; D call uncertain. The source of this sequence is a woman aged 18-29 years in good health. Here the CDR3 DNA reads TGTGCCAGCTCACCAGGGAACGGAGAGACCCAGTACTTC. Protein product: CASSPGNGETQYF.